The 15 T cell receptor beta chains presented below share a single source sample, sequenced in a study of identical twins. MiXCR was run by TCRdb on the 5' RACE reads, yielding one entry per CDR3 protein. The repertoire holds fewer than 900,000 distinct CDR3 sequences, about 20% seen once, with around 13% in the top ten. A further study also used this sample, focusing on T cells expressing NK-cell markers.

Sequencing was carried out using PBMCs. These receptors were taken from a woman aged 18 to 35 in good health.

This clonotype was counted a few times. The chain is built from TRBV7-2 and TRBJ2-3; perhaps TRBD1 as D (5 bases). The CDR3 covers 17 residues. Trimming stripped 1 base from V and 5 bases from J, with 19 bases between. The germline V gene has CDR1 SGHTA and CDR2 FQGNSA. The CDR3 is CASSLGRPWQGKDTQYF. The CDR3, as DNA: TGTGCCAGCAGCTTAGGTCGTCCCTGGCAGGGCAAAGATACGCAGTATTTT.

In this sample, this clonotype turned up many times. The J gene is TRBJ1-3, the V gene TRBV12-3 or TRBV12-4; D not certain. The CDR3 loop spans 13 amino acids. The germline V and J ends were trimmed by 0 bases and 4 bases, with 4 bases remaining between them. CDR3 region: CASSLALGNTIYF. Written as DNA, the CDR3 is TGTGCCAGCAGTTTAGCCCTGGGAAACACCATATATTTT.

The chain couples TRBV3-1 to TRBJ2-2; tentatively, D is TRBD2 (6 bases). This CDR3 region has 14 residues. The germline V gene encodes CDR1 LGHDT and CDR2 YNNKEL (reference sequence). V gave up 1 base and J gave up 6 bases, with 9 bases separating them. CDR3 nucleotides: TGTGCCAGCAGCCAAGGCGCTAGCGCCGGGGAGCTGTTTTTT. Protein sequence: CASSQGASAGELFF.

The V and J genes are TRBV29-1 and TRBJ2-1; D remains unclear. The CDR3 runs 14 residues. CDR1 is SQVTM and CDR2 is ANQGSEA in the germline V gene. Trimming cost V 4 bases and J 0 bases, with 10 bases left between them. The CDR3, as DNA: TGCAGCGTTGTTCGCCCCAGCTCCTACAATGAGCAGTTCTTC. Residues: CSVVRPSSYNEQFF.

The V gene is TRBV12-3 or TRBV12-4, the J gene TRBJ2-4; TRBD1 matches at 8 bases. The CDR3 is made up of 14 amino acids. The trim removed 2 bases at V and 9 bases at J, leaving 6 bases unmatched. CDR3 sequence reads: CASSLRTGWRIQYF. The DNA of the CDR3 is TGTGCCAGCAGTTTACGGACAGGGTGGCGCATTCAGTACTTC.

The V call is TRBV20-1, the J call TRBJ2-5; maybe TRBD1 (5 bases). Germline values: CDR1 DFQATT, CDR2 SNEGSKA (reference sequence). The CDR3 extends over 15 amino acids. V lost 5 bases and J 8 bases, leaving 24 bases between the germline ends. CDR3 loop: CSASTQTANLRTQYF. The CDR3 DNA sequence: TGCAGTGCTTCCACCCAGACAGCCAACCTTCGTACCCAGTACTTC.

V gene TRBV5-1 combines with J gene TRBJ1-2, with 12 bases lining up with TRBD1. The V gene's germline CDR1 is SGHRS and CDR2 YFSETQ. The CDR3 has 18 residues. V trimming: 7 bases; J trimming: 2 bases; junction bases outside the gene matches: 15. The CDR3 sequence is CASHSPLGGQGANYGYTF. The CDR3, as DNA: TGCGCCAGCCACTCACCACTTGGGGGACAGGGGGCAAACTATGGCTACACCTTC.

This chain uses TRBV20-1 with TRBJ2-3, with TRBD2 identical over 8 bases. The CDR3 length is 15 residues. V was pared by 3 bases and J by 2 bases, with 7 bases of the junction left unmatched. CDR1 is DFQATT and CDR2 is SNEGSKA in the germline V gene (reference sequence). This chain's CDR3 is CSASTSGGNTDTQYF. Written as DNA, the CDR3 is TGCAGTGCTAGTACTTCGGGAGGGAACACAGATACGCAGTATTTT.

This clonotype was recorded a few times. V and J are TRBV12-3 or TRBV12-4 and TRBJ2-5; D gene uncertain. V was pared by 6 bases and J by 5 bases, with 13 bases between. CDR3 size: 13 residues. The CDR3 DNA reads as TGTGCCAGCAGCAGAAATGTAGGGGAGACCCAGTACTTC. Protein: CASSRNVGETQYF.

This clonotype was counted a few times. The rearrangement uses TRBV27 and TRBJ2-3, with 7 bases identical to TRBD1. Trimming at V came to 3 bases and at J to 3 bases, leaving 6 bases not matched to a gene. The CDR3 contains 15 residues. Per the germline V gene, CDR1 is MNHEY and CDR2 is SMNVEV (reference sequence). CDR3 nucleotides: TGTGCCAGCAGTTTCGAGGGACAGAGGACAGATACGCAGTATTTT. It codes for CASSFEGQRTDTQYF.

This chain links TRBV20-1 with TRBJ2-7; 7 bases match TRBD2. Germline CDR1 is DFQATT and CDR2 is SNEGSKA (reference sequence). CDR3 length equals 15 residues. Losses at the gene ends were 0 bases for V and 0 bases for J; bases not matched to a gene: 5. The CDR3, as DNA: TGCAGTGCTAGAGATCGGGGGGTGAGCTCCTACGAGCAGTACTTC. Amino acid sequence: CSARDRGVSSYEQYF.

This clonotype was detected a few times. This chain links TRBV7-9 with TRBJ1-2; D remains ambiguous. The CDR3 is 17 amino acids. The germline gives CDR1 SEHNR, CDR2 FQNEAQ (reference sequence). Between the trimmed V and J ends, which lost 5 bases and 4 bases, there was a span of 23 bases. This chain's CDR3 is CASSPMGPTLRVYGYTF. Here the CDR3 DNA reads TGTGCCAGCAGCCCAATGGGCCCAACCCTTAGAGTCTATGGCTACACCTTC.

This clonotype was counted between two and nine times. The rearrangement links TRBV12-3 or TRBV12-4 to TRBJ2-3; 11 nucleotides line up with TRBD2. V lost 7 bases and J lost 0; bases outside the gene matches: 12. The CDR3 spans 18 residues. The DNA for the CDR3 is TGTGCCAGCACCTCCGACCCGGGACTAGCGGCTAGCACAGATACGCAGTATTTT. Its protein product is CASTSDPGLAASTDTQYF.

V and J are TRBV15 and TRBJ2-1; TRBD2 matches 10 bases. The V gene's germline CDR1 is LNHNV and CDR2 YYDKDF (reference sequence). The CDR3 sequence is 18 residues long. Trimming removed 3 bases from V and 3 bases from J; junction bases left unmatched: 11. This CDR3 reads CATSSRTGAGGHYNEQFF. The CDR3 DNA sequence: TGTGCCACCAGCAGTCGCACCGGAGCGGGGGGGCACTACAATGAGCAGTTCTTC.

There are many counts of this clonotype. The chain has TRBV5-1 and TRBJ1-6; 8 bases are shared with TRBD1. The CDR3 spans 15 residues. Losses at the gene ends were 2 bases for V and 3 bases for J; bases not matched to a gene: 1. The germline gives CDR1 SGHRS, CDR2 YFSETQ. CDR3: CASSFTGGYNSPLHF. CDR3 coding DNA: TGCGCCAGCAGCTTTACAGGGGGCTATAATTCACCCCTCCACTTT.